Given below is one T cell receptor beta chain in context. Its matching antigen is unknown. The data derive from a study of cytomegalovirus exposure and HLA in healthy donors. Study-wide results and limits: Later, an analysis found that common viral pathogens appeared to be linked with several of the most significant clusters.

This CDR3 contains 17 residues. V gave up 1 base and J gave up 2 bases, with 15 bases separating them. CDR1 and CDR2 from the germline V gene are LNHDA and SQIVND (reference sequence). PCR involved 60 Vbeta and 13 Jbeta primers. Profiling relied on immunoSEQ multiplex PCR, and the TCRdb table lists in-frame clones only, not all of them. In the table there are 99,000 or so clones, roughly 79% of which are singletons. The specimen sequenced was PBMCs. The chain couples TRBV19 to TRBJ1-3; no clear D. The origin of this receptor is a male donor in good health and CMV-seronegative. The DNA for the CDR3 is TGTGCCAGTAGTATAGGGGTATACGTGACTCCTGGAAACACCATATATTTT. Protein product: CASSIGVYVTPGNTIYF.